The 5 T cell receptor beta chains below all came from one sample that was sequenced in a study of T cell repertoires in cytomegalovirus infection. TCRdb processed the reads anew with MiXCR; each CDR3 protein has one entry. The sample contains about 450,000 distinct CDR3 sequences, roughly a third of which appear only once. Sequenced input: PBMCs. Receptors originate from a human donor in good health (CMV status not recorded). Some clones in this sample may be carry-over from other donors' samples.

The V call is TRBV29-1, the J call TRBJ2-7; 7 positions agree with TRBD1. Germline lookup yields CDR1 SQVTM and CDR2 ANQGSEA. This CDR3 is built from 15 residues. The V gene end was trimmed by 0 bases and the J gene end by 5 bases; junction bases not matched to a gene: 10. Here the CDR3 reads CSVEDLTGEINEQYF. The CDR3 DNA reads TGCAGCGTTGAAGATCTTACAGGGGAAATCAACGAGCAGTACTTC.

Concerning this clonotype: A much larger clone lies a single base off, so this may be a read error. This chain uses TRBV7-8 with TRBJ2-7; a weak D match, TRBD1 (5 bases). Germline CDR1 is SGHVS and CDR2 is FQNEAQ. This CDR3 is 15 amino acids long. As DNA, the CDR3 is TGTGCCTGCAGCTTTGACAGCAGTTTGTCCTACGAGCAGTACTTC. Translation gives CACSFDSSLSYEQYF.

At least ten counts were recorded for this clonotype. The chain is built from TRBV7-9 and TRBJ1-5; no firm D call. Germline V gene lookup returns CDR1 SEHNR and CDR2 FQNEAQ (reference sequence). CDR3 length: 12 amino acids. V was trimmed by 1 base and J by 5 bases, leaving 3 bases between them. CDR3 amino acids: CASSLVDQPQHF. The CDR3 DNA reads TGTGCCAGCAGCTTAGTGGATCAGCCCCAGCATTTT. Supplemented by reference TRBV7-9 and TRBJ1-5, the full variable domain reads DTGVSQNPRHKITKRGQNVTFRCDPISEHNRLYWYRQTLGQGPEFLTYFQNEAQLEKSRLLSDRFSAERPKGSFSTLEIQRTEQGDSAMYLCASSLVDQPQHFGDGTRLSIL.

V is TRBV28 and J is TRBJ1-4; 7 bases agree with TRBD1. Losses at the gene ends were 6 bases for V and 4 bases for J; bases not matched to a gene: 5. Germline CDR1 MDHEN, CDR2 SYDVKM. The length of the CDR3 is 14 residues. CDR3 region: CASRRQGFNEKLFF. CDR3 bases: TGTGCCAGCAGAAGACAGGGCTTTAATGAAAAACTGTTTTTT.

This clonotype appeared many times. V usage is TRBV7-2 and J usage is TRBJ2-4, with a possible D match to TRBD2 (6 bases). V dropped 3 bases and J dropped 0 bases, with 15 bases sitting between them. Germline values: CDR1 SGHTA, CDR2 FQGNSA. The length of the CDR3 is 17 residues. CDR3 protein: CASSFNPAGIAKNIQYF. The CDR3 DNA sequence: TGTGCCAGCAGCTTCAATCCAGCGGGCATAGCCAAAAACATTCAGTACTTC. Drawing the rest from reference TRBV7-2 and TRBJ2-4, the complete variable domain is GAGVSQSPSNKVTEKGKDVELRCDPISGHTALYWYRQSLGQGLEFLIYFQGNSAPDKSGLPSDRFSAERTGGSVSTLTIQRTQQEDSAVYLCASSFNPAGIAKNIQYFGAGTRLSVL.